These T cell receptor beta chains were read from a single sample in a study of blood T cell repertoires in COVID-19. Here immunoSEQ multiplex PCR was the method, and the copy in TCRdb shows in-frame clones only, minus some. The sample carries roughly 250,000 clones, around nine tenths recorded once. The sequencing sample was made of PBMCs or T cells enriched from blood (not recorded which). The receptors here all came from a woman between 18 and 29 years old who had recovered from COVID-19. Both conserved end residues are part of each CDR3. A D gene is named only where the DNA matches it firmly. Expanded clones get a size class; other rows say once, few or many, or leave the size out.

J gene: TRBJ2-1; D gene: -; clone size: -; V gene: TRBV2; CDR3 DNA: TGTGCCAGCAAAGCGGAATACAATGAGCAGTTCTTC; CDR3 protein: CASKAEYNEQFF
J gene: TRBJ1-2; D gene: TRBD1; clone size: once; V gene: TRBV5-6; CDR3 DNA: TGTGCCAGCAGCTTGCCTCGGACAGGGGACTATGGCTACACCTTC; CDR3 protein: CASSLPRTGDYGYTF
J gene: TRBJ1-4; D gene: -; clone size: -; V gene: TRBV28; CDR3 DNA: TGTGCCAGCAGTGAACCCGGGTCGGCGAATGAAAAACTGTTTTTT; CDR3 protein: CASSEPGSANEKLFF
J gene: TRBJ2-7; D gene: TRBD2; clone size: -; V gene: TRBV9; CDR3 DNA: TGTGCCAGCAGCGCCCAGGGACTAGCGGGGGCGGGCGAGCAGTACTTC; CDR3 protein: CASSAQGLAGAGEQYF
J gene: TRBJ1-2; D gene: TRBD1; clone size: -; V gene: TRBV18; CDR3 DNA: TGTGCCAGCGAGCTAGACAGGGGTTCATATGGCTACACCTTC; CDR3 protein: CASELDRGSYGYTF
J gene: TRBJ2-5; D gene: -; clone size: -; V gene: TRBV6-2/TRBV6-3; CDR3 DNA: TGTGCCAGCAGTTATCGGGAGACCCAGTACTTC; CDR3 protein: CASSYRETQYF
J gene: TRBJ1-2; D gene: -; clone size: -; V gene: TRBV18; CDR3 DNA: TGTGCCAGCTCACCCCAAGCCCTCTATGGCTACACCTTC; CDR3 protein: CASSPQALYGYTF
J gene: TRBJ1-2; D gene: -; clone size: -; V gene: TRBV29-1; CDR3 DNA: TGCACGATACTAGCCGGCTATGGCTACACCTTC; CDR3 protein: CTILAGYGYTF
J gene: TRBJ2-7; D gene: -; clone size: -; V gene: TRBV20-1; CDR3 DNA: TGCAGTGCTAGTAAGTCGCGCTACGAGCAGTACTTC; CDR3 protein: CSASKSRYEQYF
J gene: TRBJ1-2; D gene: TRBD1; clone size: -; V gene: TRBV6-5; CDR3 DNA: TGTGCCAGCAGTCCCCGGGACAGAGGCTATGGCTACACCTTC; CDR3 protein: CASSPRDRGYGYTF
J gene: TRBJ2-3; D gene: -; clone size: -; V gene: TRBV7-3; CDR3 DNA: TGTGCCAGCAGCTTAGGACTACTCACAGATACGCAGTATTTT; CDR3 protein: CASSLGLLTDTQYF
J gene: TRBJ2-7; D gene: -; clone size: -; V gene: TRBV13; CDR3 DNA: TGTGCCAGCAGCTTAGCTCAGGGTCCCCACGAGCAGTACTTC; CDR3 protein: CASSLAQGPHEQYF
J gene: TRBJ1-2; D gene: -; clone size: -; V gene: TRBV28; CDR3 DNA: TGTGCCAGCAGTAGTAGCCCGGGGAACTATGGCTACACCTTC; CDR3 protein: CASSSSPGNYGYTF
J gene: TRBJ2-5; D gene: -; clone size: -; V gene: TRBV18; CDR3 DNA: -; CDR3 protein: CASSPGDILETQYF
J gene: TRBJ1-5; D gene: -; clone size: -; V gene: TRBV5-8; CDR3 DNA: TGTGCCAGCAGCTTGGCGGGGGGAGGGTCGTTCGTTCAGCCCCAGCATTTT; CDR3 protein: CASSLAGGGSFVQPQHF
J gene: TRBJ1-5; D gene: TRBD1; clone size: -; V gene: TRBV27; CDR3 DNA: TGTGCCAGCAGTCTAGGACAGGGGGGCAGTCAGCCCCAGCATTTT; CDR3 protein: CASSLGQGGSQPQHF
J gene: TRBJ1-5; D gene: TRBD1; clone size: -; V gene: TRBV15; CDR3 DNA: TGTGCCACCAGCAGAGGGGACAGCCCCAATCAGCCCCAGCATTTT; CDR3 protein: CATSRGDSPNQPQHF
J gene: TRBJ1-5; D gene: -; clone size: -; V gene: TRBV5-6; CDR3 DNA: TGTGCCAGCAGCTCCCAGGGGTATCAGCCCCAGCATTTT; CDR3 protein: CASSSQGYQPQHF
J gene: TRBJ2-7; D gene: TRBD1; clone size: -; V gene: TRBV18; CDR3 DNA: TGTGCCAGCTCACCCCCGGACAGGGTGAACTACGAGCAGTACTTC; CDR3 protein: CASSPPDRVNYEQYF
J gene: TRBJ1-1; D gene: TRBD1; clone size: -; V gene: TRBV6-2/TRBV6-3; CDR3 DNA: TGTGCCAGCAGTTCCCAGGGACAGTCTCTTCTTAGAGCTTTCTTT; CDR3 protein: CASSSQGQSLLRAFF
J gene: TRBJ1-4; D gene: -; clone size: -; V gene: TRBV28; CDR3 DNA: TGTGCCAGCAGTTTATCTCCTAATGAAAAACTGTTTTTT; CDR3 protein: CASSLSPNEKLFF
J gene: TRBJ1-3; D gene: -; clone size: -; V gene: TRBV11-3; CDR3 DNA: TGTGCCAGCAGCCTTGGGGAGGGAAACACCATATATTTT; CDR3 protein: CASSLGEGNTIYF
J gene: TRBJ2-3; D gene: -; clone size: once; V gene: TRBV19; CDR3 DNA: TGTGCCAGTAGGATCGGGGATACGCAGTATTTT; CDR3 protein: CASRIGDTQYF